This T cell receptor beta chain appears in the sequencing data of a study of cytomegalovirus exposure and HLA in healthy donors. Study overall: Roughly 180 million T cells yielded about 120 million unique TCR beta sequences, as an earlier analysis found.

The CDR3 has 16 amino acids. V lost 5 bases to trimming and J lost 0 bases, with 16 bases between them. The V gene's germline CDR1 is LNHDA and CDR2 SQIVND (reference sequence). This PCR relied on a set of 60 Vbeta primers and 13 Jbeta primers. Per the study methods: In a later analysis, of 70 million to 85 million unique beta chains, roughly 9.9 million appeared in at least two donors. Measured with immunoSEQ multiplex PCR; TCRdb has only the in-frame clones, and not every one. D and trimming come from the DNA, and the V and J calls and clone size come from that table. The sample consists of roughly 150,000 clones, around a tenth of them appearing once. This clone was counted a few times. Its antigen is unknown. Whole-study findings and limits: As was reported, the classifier diagnosed cytomegalovirus status with high specificity and sensitivity. Later analysis associated a missense DCLRE1C variant with TCR beta V- and J-gene trimming.

This chain uses TRBV19 with TRBJ1-2; D gene ambiguous. Sequencing was done on a sample of PBMCs. This TCR was sampled from a man aged 45-65 years in good health and CMV-seronegative. The CDR3 DNA sequence: TGTGCCAGTAGTGCCGACACTCCGTCGTCTAACTATGGCTACACCTTC. It encodes CASSADTPSSNYGYTF.